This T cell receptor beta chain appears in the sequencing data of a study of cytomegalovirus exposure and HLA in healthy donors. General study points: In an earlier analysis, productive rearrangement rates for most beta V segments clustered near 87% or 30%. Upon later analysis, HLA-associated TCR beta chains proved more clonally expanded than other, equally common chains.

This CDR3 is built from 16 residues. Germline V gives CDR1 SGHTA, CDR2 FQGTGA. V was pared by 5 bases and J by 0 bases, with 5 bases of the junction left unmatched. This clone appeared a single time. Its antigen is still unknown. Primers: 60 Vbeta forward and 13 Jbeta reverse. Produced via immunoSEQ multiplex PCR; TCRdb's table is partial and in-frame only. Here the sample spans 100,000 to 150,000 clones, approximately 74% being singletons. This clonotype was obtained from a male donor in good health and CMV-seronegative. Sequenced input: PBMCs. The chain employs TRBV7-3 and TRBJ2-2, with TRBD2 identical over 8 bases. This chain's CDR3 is CASSRTSGANTGELFF. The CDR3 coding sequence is TGTGCCAGCAGCCGTACTAGCGGTGCGAACACCGGGGAGCTGTTTTTT. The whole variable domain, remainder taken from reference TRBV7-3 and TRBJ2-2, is GAGVSQTPSNKVTEKGKYVELRCDPISGHTALYWYRQSLGQGPEFLIYFQGTGAADDSGLPNDRFFAVRPEGSVSTLKIQRTERGDSAVYLCASSRTSGANTGELFFGEGSRLTVL.